Each of the 5 T cell receptor beta chains below was sequenced from the same sample in a study of T cell responses to AZD1222 COVID-19 vaccine. TCRdb keeps only in-frame clones here, not all; method: immunoSEQ multiplex PCR. Of 200,000 or so clones in the sample, 90% to 95% were seen once. Sequences were derived from peripheral blood, sampled on day 0 of AZD1222 vaccination. The receptors were sampled from an adult in good health.

V gene TRBV12-3 or TRBV12-4 combines with J gene TRBJ1-2; possible D gene TRBD1, 5 bases. The CDR3 consists of 13 residues. Trimming stripped 1 base from V and 3 bases from J, with 6 bases between. The CDR3 region has the DNA TGTGCCAGCAGTTTAGGGGGGTACTATGGCTACACCTTC. Protein sequence: CASSLGGYYGYTF.

The rearrangement uses TRBV20-1 and TRBJ2-1; no firm D call. Germline V gene lookup returns CDR1 DFQATT and CDR2 SNEGSKA (reference sequence). The CDR3 totals 11 residues. V lost 2 bases and J lost 8, with 7 bases in between. This CDR3 is CSARKRHEQFF. CDR3 in DNA: TGCAGTGCTAGAAAGAGACATGAGCAGTTCTTC.

The chain links TRBV5-1 to TRBJ2-7, with TRBD1 as a possible D gene (5 bases). Germline V CDR1 and CDR2: SGHRS, YFSETQ. CDR3 length: 14 amino acids. V was clipped by 4 bases and J by 6 bases, with 17 bases between them. The CDR3 nucleotides read TGCGCCAGCAGCCATGGCCAGGGAAACGGCGAGCAGTACTTC. Amino acids: CASSHGQGNGEQYF.

The chain combines TRBV6-5 with TRBJ1-5; D is unresolved. Germline CDR1 reads MNHEY; CDR2 reads SVGAGI. The CDR3 contains 16 residues. V lost 0 bases, J lost 2 bases, and 11 bases lay in between. The CDR3 nucleotides are TGTGCCAGCAGTTACTCGGTCGGGAGGGGCAATCAGCCCCAGCATTTT. This sequence encodes CASSYSVGRGNQPQHF.

This clone was observed a single time. The chain carries TRBV24-1 and TRBJ1-1; 11 nucleotides line up with TRBD1. J gave up 5 bases and V 5 bases, and 6 bases lay outside the gene matches. Germline-derived CDR1 and CDR2 are KGHDR and SFDVKD. The CDR3 loop spans 15 amino acids. CDR3 DNA: TGTGCCACCAGTGGCGGACAGGGGGCCGGGACTGAAGCTTTCTTT. Protein sequence: CATSGGQGAGTEAFF.